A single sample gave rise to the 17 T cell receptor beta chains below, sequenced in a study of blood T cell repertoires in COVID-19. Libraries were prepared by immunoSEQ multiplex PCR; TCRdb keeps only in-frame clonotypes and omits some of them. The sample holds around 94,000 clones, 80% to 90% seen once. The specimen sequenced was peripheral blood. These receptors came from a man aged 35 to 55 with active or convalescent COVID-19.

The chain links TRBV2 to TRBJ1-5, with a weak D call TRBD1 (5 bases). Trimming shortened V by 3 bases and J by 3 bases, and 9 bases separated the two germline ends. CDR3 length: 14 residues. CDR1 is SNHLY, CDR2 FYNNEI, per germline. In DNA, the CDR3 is TGTGCCAGCAGTGATGGGGCCGACAATCAGCCCCAGCATTTT. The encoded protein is CASSDGADNQPQHF.

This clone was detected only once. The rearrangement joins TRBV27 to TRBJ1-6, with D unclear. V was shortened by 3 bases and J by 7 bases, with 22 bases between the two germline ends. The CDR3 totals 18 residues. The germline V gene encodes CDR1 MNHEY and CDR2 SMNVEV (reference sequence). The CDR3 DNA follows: TGTGCCAGCAGTTTTTCGGAGGTAATAACGGGCAGGAATTCACCCCTCCACTTT. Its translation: CASSFSEVITGRNSPLHF.

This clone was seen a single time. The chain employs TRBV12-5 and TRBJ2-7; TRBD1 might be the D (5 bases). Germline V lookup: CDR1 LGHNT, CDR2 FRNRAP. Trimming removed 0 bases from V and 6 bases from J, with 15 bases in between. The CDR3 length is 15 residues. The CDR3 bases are TGTGCTAGTGGTTTGGTACGGCCCAGGGCATCCGAGCAGTACTTC. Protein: CASGLVRPRASEQYF. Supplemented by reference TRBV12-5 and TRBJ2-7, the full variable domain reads DARVTQTPRHKVTEMGQEVTMRCQPILGHNTVFWYRQTMMQGLELLAYFRNRAPLDDSGMPKDRFSAEMPDATLATLKIQPSEPRDSAVYFCASGLVRPRASEQYFGPGTRLTVT.

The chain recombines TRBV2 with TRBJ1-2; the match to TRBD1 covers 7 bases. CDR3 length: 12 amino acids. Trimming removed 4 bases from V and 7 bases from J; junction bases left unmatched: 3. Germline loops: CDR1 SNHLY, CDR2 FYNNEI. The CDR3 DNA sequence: TGTGCCAGCAGTGGACAGGGCTTTGGCTACACCTTC. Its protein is CASSGQGFGYTF.

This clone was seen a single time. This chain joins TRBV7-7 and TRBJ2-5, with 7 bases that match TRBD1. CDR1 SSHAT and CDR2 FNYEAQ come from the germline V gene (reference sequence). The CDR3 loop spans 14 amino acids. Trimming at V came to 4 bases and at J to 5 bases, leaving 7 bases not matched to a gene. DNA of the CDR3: TGTGCCAGCAGCTCTCACAGGGGCGGGGAGACCCAGTACTTC. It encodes CASSSHRGGETQYF.

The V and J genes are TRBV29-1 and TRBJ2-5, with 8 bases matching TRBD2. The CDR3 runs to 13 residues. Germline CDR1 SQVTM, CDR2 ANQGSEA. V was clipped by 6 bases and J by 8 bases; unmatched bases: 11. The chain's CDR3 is CSVPTSEGQTQYF. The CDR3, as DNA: TGCAGCGTCCCGACTAGCGAGGGGCAAACCCAGTACTTC.

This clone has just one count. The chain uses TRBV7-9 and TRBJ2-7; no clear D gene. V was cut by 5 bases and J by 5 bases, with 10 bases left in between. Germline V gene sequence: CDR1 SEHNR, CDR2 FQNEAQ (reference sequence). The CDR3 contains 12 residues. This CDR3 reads CASSTRVNEQYF. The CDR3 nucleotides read TGTGCCAGCAGCACCCGGGTCAACGAGCAGTACTTC.

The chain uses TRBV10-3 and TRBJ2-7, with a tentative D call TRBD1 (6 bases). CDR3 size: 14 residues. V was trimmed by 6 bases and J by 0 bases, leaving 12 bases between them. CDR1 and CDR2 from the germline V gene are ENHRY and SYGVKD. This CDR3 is CAIRGQESSYEQYF. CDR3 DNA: TGTGCCATCAGGGGACAAGAGAGCTCCTACGAGCAGTACTTC.

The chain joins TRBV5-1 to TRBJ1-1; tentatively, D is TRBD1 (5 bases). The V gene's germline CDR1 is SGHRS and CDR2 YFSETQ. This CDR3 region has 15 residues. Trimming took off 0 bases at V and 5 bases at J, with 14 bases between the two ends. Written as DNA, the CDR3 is TGCGCCAGCAGCTTGGATGTCGGGGGTAGAACTGAAGCTTTCTTT. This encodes CASSLDVGGRTEAFF.

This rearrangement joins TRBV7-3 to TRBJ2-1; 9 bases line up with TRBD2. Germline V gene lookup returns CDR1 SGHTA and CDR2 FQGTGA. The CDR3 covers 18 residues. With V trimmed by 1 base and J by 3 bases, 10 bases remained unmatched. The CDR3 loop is CASSLSPGLATFYNEQFF. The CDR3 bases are TGTGCCAGCAGCTTAAGCCCGGGACTAGCCACCTTCTACAATGAGCAGTTCTTC.

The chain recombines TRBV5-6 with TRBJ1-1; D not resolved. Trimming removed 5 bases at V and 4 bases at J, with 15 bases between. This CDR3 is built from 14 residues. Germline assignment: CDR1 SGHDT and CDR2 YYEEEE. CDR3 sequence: CASSRDEESTEAFF. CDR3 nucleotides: TGTGCCAGCAGTCGTGACGAGGAGAGCACTGAAGCTTTCTTT.

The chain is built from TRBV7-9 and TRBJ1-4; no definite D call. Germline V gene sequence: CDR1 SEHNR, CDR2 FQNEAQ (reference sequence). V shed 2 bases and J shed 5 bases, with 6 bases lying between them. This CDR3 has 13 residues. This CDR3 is CASSLYENEKLFF. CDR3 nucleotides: TGTGCCAGCAGCTTATACGAGAATGAAAAACTGTTTTTT.

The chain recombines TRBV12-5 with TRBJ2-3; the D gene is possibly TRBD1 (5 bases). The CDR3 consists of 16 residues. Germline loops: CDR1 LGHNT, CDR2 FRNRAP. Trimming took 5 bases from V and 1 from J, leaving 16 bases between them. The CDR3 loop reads CASGQYRWAGTDTQYF. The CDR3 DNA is TGTGCTAGTGGTCAATACAGGTGGGCTGGCACAGATACGCAGTATTTT.

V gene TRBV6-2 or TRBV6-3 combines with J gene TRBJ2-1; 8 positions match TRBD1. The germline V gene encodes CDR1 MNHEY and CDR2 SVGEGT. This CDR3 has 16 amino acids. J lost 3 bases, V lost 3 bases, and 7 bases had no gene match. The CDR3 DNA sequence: TGTGCCAGCAGTTATGGTAGGGACAGGAGCTACAATGAGCAGTTCTTC. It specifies CASSYGRDRSYNEQFF.

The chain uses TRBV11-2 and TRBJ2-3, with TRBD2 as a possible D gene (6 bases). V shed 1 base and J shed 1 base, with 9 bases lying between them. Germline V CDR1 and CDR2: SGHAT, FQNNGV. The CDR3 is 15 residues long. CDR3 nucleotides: TGTGCCAGCAGCTTAGGGACGGGGGGCACAGATACGCAGTATTTT. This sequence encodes CASSLGTGGTDTQYF.

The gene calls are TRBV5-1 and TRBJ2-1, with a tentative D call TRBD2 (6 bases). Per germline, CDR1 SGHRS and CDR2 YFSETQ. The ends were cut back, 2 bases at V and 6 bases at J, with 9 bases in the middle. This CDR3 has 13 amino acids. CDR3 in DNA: TGCGCCAGCAGCTTCGGGAGTTTCAATGAGCAGTTCTTC. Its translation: CASSFGSFNEQFF.

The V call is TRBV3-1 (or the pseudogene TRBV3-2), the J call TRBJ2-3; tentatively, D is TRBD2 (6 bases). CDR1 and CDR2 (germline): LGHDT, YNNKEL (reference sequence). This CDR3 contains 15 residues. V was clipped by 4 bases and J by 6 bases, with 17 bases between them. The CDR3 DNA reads TGTGCCAGCAGCCTCCGGGACGGTGGGGGGGATACGCAGTATTTT. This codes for CASSLRDGGGDTQYF.